The 9 T cell receptor beta chains reported below all come from one sample, sequenced in a study of identical twins. Each CDR3 protein is one row after TCRdb ran MiXCR on the 5' RACE reads. The sample yields about 530,000 distinct CDR3 sequences, around 15% seen once. These records were also assigned to another study, of yellow fever vaccine responses in identical twins.

Sample: CD4+ T cells sorted from blood. The source is a woman aged 18-29 years in good health.

The rearrangement uses TRBV20-1 and TRBJ1-4, with D unclear. CDR3 length: 14 residues. V was trimmed by 3 bases and J by 3 bases, leaving 11 bases between them. Per the germline V gene, CDR1 is DFQATT and CDR2 is SNEGSKA (reference sequence). CDR3 coding DNA: TGCAGTGCTAGTTGGGCAGAACCTAATGAAAAACTGTTTTTT. The encoded protein is CSASWAEPNEKLFF.

In its sample, this clonotype was seen a few times. The chain combines TRBV11-2 with TRBJ2-3, with TRBD2 matching over 8 bases. This CDR3 has 14 residues. CDR1 and CDR2 from the germline V gene are SGHAT and FQNNGV. Trimming at V came to 5 bases and at J to 6 bases, leaving 7 bases not matched to a gene. The CDR3 here is CASSTGGAGDTQYF. The CDR3 DNA reads TGTGCCAGCAGCACCGGGGGGGCCGGGGATACGCAGTATTTT.

This clonotype has a handful of counts. The CDR3: CASRSSTAVQETQYF. CDR3 in DNA: TGCGCCAGCCGCTCCTCCACGGCAGTTCAAGAGACCCAGTACTTC. V usage is TRBV5-1 and J usage is TRBJ2-5; D not certain. CDR1 SGHRS and CDR2 YFSETQ come from the germline V gene. The CDR3 is made up of 15 amino acids. The V end lost 7 bases, the J end lost 2 bases, and 18 bases lay between the germline ends.

The CDR3 DNA reads as TGCAGTGCTAGACTAGGAACAGATACGCAGTATTTT. As protein: CSARLGTDTQYF. This chain links TRBV20-1 with TRBJ2-3; D remains ambiguous. Germline CDR1 DFQATT, CDR2 SNEGSKA (reference sequence). V was trimmed by 2 bases and J by 3 bases, leaving 6 bases between them. This CDR3 region has 12 residues.

The gene calls are TRBV6-4 and TRBJ1-1; D is possibly TRBD1 (6 bases). V was pared by 5 bases and J by 0 bases, with 13 bases between. The CDR3 totals 15 residues. CDR1 and CDR2 from the germline V gene are MRHNA and SNTAGT. CDR3 nucleotides: TGTGCCAGCAGTCCCACAGGGAGCGTGAACACTGAAGCTTTCTTT. Translation gives CASSPTGSVNTEAFF.

This clonotype was counted only a few times. CDR3 in amino acids: CASSGGGRGYTDTQYF. In nucleotides, the CDR3 is TGTGCCAGCAGCGGGGGAGGGCGGGGATACACAGATACGCAGTATTTT. V and J are TRBV9 and TRBJ2-3, with 7 bases lining up with TRBD2. Trimming at V came to 3 bases and at J to 2 bases, leaving 9 bases not matched to a gene. CDR1 is SGDLS, CDR2 YYNGEE, per germline. This CDR3 has 16 residues.

The gene calls are TRBV3-1 and TRBJ2-6; D unclear. CDR3 length: 14 residues. The V gene lost 4 bases and the J gene lost 0 bases, with 4 bases spanning the gap. Germline V gives CDR1 LGHDT, CDR2 YNNKEL (reference sequence). Here the CDR3 reads CASSPTSGANVLTF. Here the CDR3 DNA reads TGTGCCAGCAGCCCAACCTCTGGGGCCAACGTCCTGACTTTC.

This clonotype turned up a few times. The V and J genes are TRBV7-8 and TRBJ2-1, with unresolved D. The germline gives CDR1 SGHVS, CDR2 FQNEAQ. The CDR3 totals 15 residues. The germline V and J ends were trimmed by 5 bases and 2 bases, with 13 bases remaining between them. The CDR3 is CASSHGASAYNEQFF. CDR3 sequence (DNA): TGTGCCAGCAGCCACGGAGCCTCGGCCTACAATGAGCAGTTCTTC. Complete variable domain (other parts from reference TRBV7-8 and TRBJ2-1): GAGVSQSPRYKVAKRGQDVALRCDPISGHVSLFWYQQALGQGPEFLTYFQNEAQLDKSGLPSDRFFAERPEGSVSTLKIQRTQQEDSAVYLCASSHGASAYNEQFFGPGTRLTVL.

This clonotype was counted only a few times. The chain joins TRBV4-2 to TRBJ2-7; tentatively, D is TRBD2 (7 bases). Per germline, CDR1 LGHNA and CDR2 YNFKEQ. The CDR3 totals 16 residues. The V end lost 1 base, the J end lost 4 bases, and 17 bases lay between the germline ends. The CDR3, as DNA: TGTGCCAGCAGCCAAGTCAGCGGGACACCCTCGTACGAGCAGTACTTC. This codes for CASSQVSGTPSYEQYF.